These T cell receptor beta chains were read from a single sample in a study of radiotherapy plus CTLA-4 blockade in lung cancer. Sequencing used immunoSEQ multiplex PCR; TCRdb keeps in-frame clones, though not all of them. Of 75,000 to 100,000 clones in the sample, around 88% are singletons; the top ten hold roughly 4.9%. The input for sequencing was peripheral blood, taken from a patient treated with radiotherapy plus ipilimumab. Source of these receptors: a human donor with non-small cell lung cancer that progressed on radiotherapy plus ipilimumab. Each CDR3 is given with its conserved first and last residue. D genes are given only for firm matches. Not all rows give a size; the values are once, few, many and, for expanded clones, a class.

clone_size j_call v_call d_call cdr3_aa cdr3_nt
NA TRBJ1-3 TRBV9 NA CANSSQLGGAVLDTIYF TGTGCCAACAGCTCCCAGCTGGGGGGGGCAGTTTTGGACACCATATATTTT
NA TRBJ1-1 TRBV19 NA CASSPHMNTEAFF TGTGCCAGTAGTCCCCACATGAACACTGAAGCTTTCTTT
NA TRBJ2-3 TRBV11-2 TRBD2 CASSLVTGTSGTSTDTQYF TGTGCCAGCAGCTTAGTGACCGGGACTAGCGGCACCAGCACAGATACGCAGTATTTT
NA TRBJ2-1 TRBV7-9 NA CASSFHYNEQFF TGTGCCAGCAGCTTCCACTACAATGAGCAGTTCTTC
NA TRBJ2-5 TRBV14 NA CASSQDRSRRIQETQYF TGTGCCAGCAGCCAAGACCGATCCCGGCGGATCCAAGAGACCCAGTACTTC
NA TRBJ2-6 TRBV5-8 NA CASSFWGPGANVLTF TGTGCCAGCAGCTTTTGGGGGCCTGGGGCCAACGTCCTGACTTTC
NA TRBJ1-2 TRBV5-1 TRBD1 CASSFQGASDGYTF TGCGCCAGCAGCTTTCAGGGGGCGTCGGATGGCTACACCTTC
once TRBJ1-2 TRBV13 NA CASSLSGVGYGYTF TGTGCCAGCAGCTTATCAGGGGTTGGCTATGGCTACACCTTC
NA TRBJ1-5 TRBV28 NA CASSPDGRGNQPQHF TGTGCCAGCAGCCCCGATGGAAGGGGCAATCAGCCCCAGCATTTT
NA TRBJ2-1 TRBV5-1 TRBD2 CASSYGLAGAIGNEQFF TGCGCCAGCAGTTACGGACTAGCGGGAGCTATCGGCAATGAGCAGTTCTTC
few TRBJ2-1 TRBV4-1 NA CASSLHSSGGNEQFF TGCGCCAGCAGCCTACACTCCAGCGGAGGCAATGAGCAGTTCTTC
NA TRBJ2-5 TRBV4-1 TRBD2 CASSQGLAVETQYF TGCGCCAGCAGCCAAGGACTAGCGGTAGAGACCCAGTACTTC
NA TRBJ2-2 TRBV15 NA CATSRDRGDTGELFF TGTGCCACCAGCAGAGATCGAGGAGATACCGGGGAGCTGTTTTTT
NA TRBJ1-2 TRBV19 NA CASSKGGANSNYGYTF TGTGCCAGTAGTAAGGGGGGCGCTAATTCTAACTATGGCTACACCTTC
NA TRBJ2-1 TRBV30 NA CAWSVRAGTGDNEQFF TGTGCCTGGAGTGTACGGGCAGGGACGGGGGACAATGAGCAGTTCTTC
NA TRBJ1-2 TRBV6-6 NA CASSTGGTLRVYGHTF TGTGCCAGCAGTACCGGTGGGACACTACGCGTCTATGGCCACACCTTC
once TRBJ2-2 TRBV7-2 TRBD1 CASSPAWTGTGTGELFF TGTGCCAGCAGCCCCGCTTGGACAGGGACGGGCACCGGGGAGCTGTTTTTT
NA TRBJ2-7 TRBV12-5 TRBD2 CASGQREGRAEQYF TGTGCTAGTGGCCAGCGGGAGGGCCGCGCCGAGCAGTACTTC
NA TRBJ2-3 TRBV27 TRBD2 CASSFSRGDTQYF TGTGCCAGCAGTTTCTCGCGGGGGGATACGCAGTATTTT
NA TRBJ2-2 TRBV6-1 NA CASSERLGGGGELFF TGTGCCAGCAGTGAAAGGCTGGGGGGCGGCGGGGAGCTGTTTTTT
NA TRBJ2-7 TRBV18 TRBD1 CASSLPTGGGLDEQYF TGTGCCAGCTCACTGCCGACAGGGGGCGGTCTTGACGAGCAGTACTTC
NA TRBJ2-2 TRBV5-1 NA CASSRASDTGELFF TGCGCCAGCAGCAGGGCTTCGGACACCGGGGAGCTGTTTTTT
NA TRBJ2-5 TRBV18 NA CASSPAAETQYF TGTGCCAGCTCACCGGCGGCCGAGACCCAGTACTTC
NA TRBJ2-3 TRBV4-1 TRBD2 CASSQVRLAGVGGTDTQYF TGCGCCAGCAGCCAAGTCAGGCTAGCGGGAGTTGGAGGCACAGATACGCAGTATTTT
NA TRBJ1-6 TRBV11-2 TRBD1 CASSVLQGLNSPLHF TGTGCCAGCAGCGTTCTACAGGGGCTTAATTCACCCCTCCACTTT
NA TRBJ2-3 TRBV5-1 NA CASSNGVSSTDTQYF TGCGCCAGCAGCAACGGGGTTTCCAGCACAGATACGCAGTATTTT
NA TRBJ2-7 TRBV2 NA CASRPAYEQYF TGTGCCAGCAGGCCCGCCTACGAGCAGTACTTC
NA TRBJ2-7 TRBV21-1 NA CASPVLATYEQYF TGTGCCAGCCCGGTGCTTGCTACCTACGAGCAGTACTTC
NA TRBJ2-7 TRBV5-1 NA CASSREFGYEQYF TGCGCCAGCAGCAGGGAGTTCGGCTACGAGCAGTACTTC